This TCR beta chain was retrieved from a study of chemoradiotherapy in HPV16-positive cancers. Study-level findings and limits: Candidate HPV-specific clones and E7-related TCR motifs grew in tumor during treatment. Better recurrence-free survival went with HPV-responsive T-cell expansion in HPV16-positive patients.

The trim removed 5 bases at V and 9 bases at J, leaving 12 bases unmatched. Per germline, CDR1 LNHDA and CDR2 SQIVND (reference sequence). The CDR3 spans 15 residues. Here immunoSEQ multiplex PCR was the method, and the copy in TCRdb shows in-frame clones only, minus some. This table has about 39,000 clones, 75% to 85% appearing once. Samples were taken several times over chemoradiotherapy. A note on this clone: Its antigen is unknown.

The sample was blood, taken from a patient who underwent chemoradiotherapy. This sequence was found in a human donor with HPV-associated anogenital cancer. The V call is TRBV19, the J call TRBJ2-4; 8 bases align to TRBD1. CDR3 nucleotide sequence: TGTGCCAGTAGTCCCTGGACAGGGTTTGAGGGCATTCAGTACTTC. It specifies CASSPWTGFEGIQYF.